The entry below gives a single TCR beta chain sequence along with its context. Its specificity is unknown. This specimen comes from a study of cytomegalovirus exposure and HLA in healthy donors. Study-wide points: It was around 160 TCR beta chains that were listed as cytomegalovirus-associated. The sole available immune exposure information was CMV serostatus.

This CDR3 has 16 residues. V lost 4 bases and J 0 bases, leaving 13 bases between the germline ends. Germline V gene data show CDR1 as LGHNA and CDR2 as YNFKEQ. It was with 60 Vbeta and 13 Jbeta primers that the PCR ran. Libraries were prepared by immunoSEQ multiplex PCR; TCRdb keeps only in-frame clonotypes and omits some of them. The sample yields around 130,000 clones, roughly 74% seen once. The sequence was collected from a man aged 35-49 years in good health and CMV-seropositive. This chain connects TRBV4-2 to TRBJ2-1; tentative D call: TRBD2 (5 bases). The source material was PBMCs. For the CDR3, the DNA is TGTGCCAGCAGCCCAGGTGGAGGCAGCTCCTACAATGAGCAGTTCTTC. Amino acid sequence: CASSPGGGSSYNEQFF.